This T cell receptor beta chain was observed in a study of human T cells and chemical hapten exposure. In the library, unique molecular identifiers were attached to individual cDNA molecules. Each CDR3 protein is one row after TCRdb ran MiXCR on the RACE reads. The repertoire consists of a few hundred thousand distinct CDR3 sequences, with around 6% occurring once and the leading ten covering around 5.6%. Sample time point: patch test 2, 6 weeks after DPC sensitization. The treatment is: therapeutic diphenylcyclopropenone sensitization with weekly scalp DPC. The material was whole blood, obtained in connection with sensitization to the hapten diphenylcyclopropenone (DPC). The TCR was taken from a woman between 18 and 29 years old with alopecia areata. Some clones in this sample may be carry-over from other donors' samples.

CDR3: CATSPERRSGNTIYF. The CDR3 region has the DNA TGTGCCACCAGCCCGGAGAGAAGGTCTGGAAACACCATATATTTT. J is TRBJ1-3 and V is TRBV15; D not certain. The V gene lost 5 bases and the J gene lost 1 base, with 12 bases spanning the gap. This CDR3 spans 15 amino acids. CDR1 and CDR2 (germline): LNHNV, YYDKDF (reference sequence).